The 20 T cell receptor beta chains presented below share a single source sample, sequenced in a study of blood T cell repertoires in COVID-19. Sequenced by immunoSEQ multiplex PCR; TCRdb stores in-frame clones only, minus some. The data show 250,000 to 300,000 clones, under 95% seen once. The sample consisted of PBMCs or T cells enriched from blood (not recorded which). These receptors were obtained from a woman aged 35 to 49 with acute COVID-19.

The chain has TRBV28 and TRBJ1-5, with D possibly TRBD1 on 6 matching bases. V was clipped by 4 bases and J by 2 bases, with 18 bases between them. The CDR3 totals 17 residues. The germline CDR1 and CDR2 sequences are MDHEN and SYDVKM. This CDR3 reads CASSSLYYRVGNQPQHF. CDR3 nucleotides: TGTGCCAGCAGTTCCCTCTACTACAGGGTTGGCAATCAGCCCCAGCATTTT.

The chain combines TRBV11-2 with TRBJ2-2; D gene ambiguous. The CDR3 runs 13 residues. The V end was cut by 4 bases, the J end by 5 bases, with 8 bases between. Per the germline V gene, CDR1 is SGHAT and CDR2 is FQNNGV. CDR3 DNA sequence: TGTGCCAGCAGCTCGACTGAAACCGGGGAGCTGTTTTTT. As protein: CASSSTETGELFF.

The V gene is TRBV9, the J gene TRBJ1-1, with 9 nucleotides matching TRBD1. Trimming at V came to 2 bases and at J to 4 bases, leaving 6 bases not matched to a gene. Germline CDR1 and CDR2: SGDLS and YYNGEE. CDR3 size: 15 residues. The DNA for the CDR3 is TGTGCCAGCAGCGTCGGACAGGGGCTTAGCACTGAAGCTTTCTTT. This gives the protein CASSVGQGLSTEAFF. Using reference TRBV9 and TRBJ1-1 for the parts outside the CDR3, the full variable domain is DSGVTQTPKHLITATGQRVTLRCSPRSGDLSVYWYQQSLDQGLQFLIQYYNGEERAKGNILERFSAQQFPDLHSELNLSSLELGDSALYFCASSVGQGLSTEAFFGQGTRLTVV.

The chain links TRBV3-1 (or the pseudogene TRBV3-2) to TRBJ2-7; 9 nucleotides line up with TRBD2. CDR3 length: 14 amino acids. Germline V gene data show CDR1 as LGHDT and CDR2 as YNNKEL (reference sequence). Trimming took 6 bases from V and 3 from J; bases not matched to a gene: 6. The CDR3 DNA sequence: TGTGCCAGCAGTCGGGAGCGGGGGGTCTACGAGCAGTACTTC. This gives the protein CASSRERGVYEQYF.

This chain connects TRBV30 to TRBJ1-3; D may be TRBD1 (6 bases). V shed 2 bases and J shed 4 bases, with 12 bases lying between them. In germline, CDR1 is GTSNPN, CDR2 SVGIG (reference sequence). The CDR3 contains 14 residues. CDR3 DNA: TGTGCCTGGAGTCGGGGGGCGAGGGGAAACACCATATATTTT. Protein product: CAWSRGARGNTIYF.

This rearrangement joins TRBV7-2 to TRBJ2-5, with 8 bases matching TRBD2. CDR1 SGHTA and CDR2 FQGNSA come from the germline V gene. With V trimmed by 4 bases and J by 5 bases, 6 bases remained unmatched. The CDR3 totals 14 residues. CDR3 DNA sequence: TGTGCCAGCAGCTCGGTAGCGGGAAGGGAGACCCAGTACTTC. This translates into CASSSVAGRETQYF.

V gene TRBV28 combines with J gene TRBJ1-4; D gene ambiguous. The CDR3 consists of 15 residues. Between the trimmed V and J ends, which lost 3 bases and 6 bases, there was a span of 14 bases. Germline CDR1 is MDHEN and CDR2 is SYDVKM. The CDR3 DNA sequence: TGTGCCAGCAGTTTCGGAGGGCTGAGGCATGAAAAACTGTTTTTT. Amino acid sequence: CASSFGGLRHEKLFF. The full variable domain, completed using reference TRBV28 and TRBJ1-4, is DVKVTQSSRYLVKRTGEKVFLECVQDMDHENMFWYRQDPGLGLRLIYFSYDVKMKEKGDIPEGYSVSREKKERFSLILESASTNQTSMYLCASSFGGLRHEKLFFGSGTQLSVL.

The rearrangement uses TRBV7-3 and TRBJ2-1, with 8 bases matching TRBD1. The CDR3 extends over 14 amino acids. The junction had 5 bases not matched to a gene; V was cut back by 4 bases and J by 6 bases. Germline V gene lookup returns CDR1 SGHTA and CDR2 FQGTGA. CDR3 sequence: CASSSWTGSNEQFF. Here the CDR3 DNA reads TGTGCCAGCAGCTCCTGGACAGGGTCCAATGAGCAGTTCTTC.

This clone appeared a single time. The rearrangement joins TRBV5-1 to TRBJ1-2; 10 positions agree with TRBD1. Germline V gives CDR1 SGHRS, CDR2 YFSETQ. The length of the CDR3 is 13 residues. With 4 bases clipped from V and 6 bases from J, the junction kept 3 bases outside the gene matches. The CDR3 sequence is CASSPTGGNGYTF. The CDR3 DNA follows: TGCGCCAGCAGCCCGACAGGGGGCAATGGCTACACCTTC.

This clone has a single count. The chain uses TRBV18 and TRBJ2-7; possible D gene TRBD2, 6 bases. Germline V gene data show CDR1 as KGHSH and CDR2 as LQKENI. The CDR3 consists of 14 residues. Trimming stripped 0 bases from V and 4 bases from J, with 10 bases between. CDR3 residues: CASSPPAGRYEQYF. The DNA of the CDR3 is TGTGCCAGCTCACCACCGGCAGGGAGGTACGAGCAGTACTTC.

The chain employs TRBV1 and TRBJ1-6; the table's D call, TRBD1, has no DNA check behind it. TRBV1 is listed as a pseudogene. The CDR3 sequence is 16 residues long. The CDR3 sequence is CTSSQTHQGDNSPLHF. The CDR3 DNA follows: TGCACCAGCAGCCAGACCCACCAGGGCGATAATTCACCCCTCCACTTT.

Here the CDR3 DNA reads TGCGCCAGCAGCTGGCTAGCGGAGGGGGGCTACGAGCAGTACTTC. It translates to CASSWLAEGGYEQYF. The chain joins TRBV5-1 to TRBJ2-7; a weak D match, TRBD2 (7 bases). The V end lost 3 bases, the J end lost 3 bases, and 16 bases lay between the germline ends. CDR3 length: 15 residues. Germline CDR1 is SGHRS and CDR2 is YFSETQ.

The gene calls are TRBV27 and TRBJ1-1, with no clear D. Germline-derived CDR1 and CDR2 are MNHEY and SMNVEV (reference sequence). This CDR3 contains 13 residues. V was cut by 4 bases and J by 1 base, with 7 bases left in between. The CDR3 DNA sequence: TGTGCCAGCAGTTCCATTAGGAACACTGAAGCTTTCTTT. It yields the protein CASSSIRNTEAFF.

The rearrangement joins TRBV9 to TRBJ2-1; 7 bases line up with TRBD2. This CDR3 is 13 amino acids long. The J segment lost 9 bases and the V segment lost 4 bases, leaving 7 bases of the junction unmatched. In germline, CDR1 is SGDLS, CDR2 YYNGEE. CDR3 sequence (DNA): TGTGCCAGCAGCCCCTCCCAGCGGGGTGAGCAGTTCTTC. It yields the protein CASSPSQRGEQFF.

The rearrangement joins TRBV3-1 (or the pseudogene TRBV3-2) to TRBJ2-7, with 16 positions matching TRBD2. Germline CDR1 LGHDT, CDR2 YNNKEL (reference sequence). Losses at the gene ends were 0 bases for V and 6 bases for J; bases not matched to a gene: 2. The CDR3 is 16 residues long. CDR3 residues: CASSQEGLAGGGEQYF. The CDR3 DNA reads as TGTGCCAGCAGCCAAGAGGGACTAGCGGGAGGGGGCGAGCAGTACTTC.

This chain joins TRBV19 and TRBJ1-1, with a weak D call TRBD1 (6 bases). The germline V gene encodes CDR1 LNHDA and CDR2 SQIVND (reference sequence). This CDR3 spans 13 amino acids. Trimming cost V 4 bases and J 9 bases, with 15 bases left between them. CDR3 DNA sequence: TGTGCCAGTAGTACTAAAGGACAGTCTCAAGCTTTCTTT. As protein: CASSTKGQSQAFF.

This chain links TRBV3-1 (or the pseudogene TRBV3-2) with TRBJ1-1, with D possibly TRBD1 on 5 matching bases. Looked up from germline, CDR1 is LGHDT and CDR2 is YNNKEL (reference sequence). This CDR3 has 13 residues. Trimming shortened V by 6 bases and J by 3 bases, and 11 bases separated the two germline ends. As DNA, the CDR3 is TGTGCCAGCAGGTGGGGCCCAGACACTGAAGCTTTCTTT. Translation gives CASRWGPDTEAFF.

In DNA, the CDR3 is TGCAGCGTACCGGGACTAGATAATGAGCAGTTCTTC. Its translation: CSVPGLDNEQFF. This chain joins TRBV29-1 and TRBJ2-1; TRBD2 aligns across 8 bases. Germline trimming cut 6 bases from V and 7 bases from J; bases unmatched to any gene: 5. Germline V gene lookup returns CDR1 SQVTM and CDR2 ANQGSEA. The CDR3 length is 12 residues.

This chain links TRBV28 with TRBJ1-5, with 7 bases aligning to TRBD1. The CDR3 runs 17 residues. The junction had 12 bases not matched to a gene; V was cut back by 3 bases and J by 4 bases. Germline CDR1 reads MDHEN; CDR2 reads SYDVKM. CDR3 bases: TGTGCCAGCAGTTTTCGTCCCGGGACAGATATTAATCAGCCCCAGCATTTT. Its translation: CASSFRPGTDINQPQHF.

This chain joins TRBV4-1 and TRBJ1-2, with a weak D call TRBD1 (5 bases). CDR3 size: 15 residues. Germline V gene lookup returns CDR1 MGHRA and CDR2 YSYEKL. Trimming removed 1 base at V and 3 bases at J, with 12 bases between. CDR3 nucleotides: TGCGCCAGCAGCCAAGCAGGGCAGGGTGACTATGGCTACACCTTC. Protein sequence: CASSQAGQGDYGYTF.